One T cell receptor (beta chain) is described in this entry. The antigen remains unidentified. One end of the junction does not line up with germline, which may come from a read error. The sample belongs to a study of T cell responses to AZD1222 COVID-19 vaccine. Findings and caveats of the study: None of the repertoires were sampled until the peak T cell response had passed. The number of AZD1222 recipients seropositive at baseline was only five or six. Once two AZD1222 doses were given, Spike-specific TCR breadth and depth went up.

Using immunoSEQ multiplex PCR, the repertoire was profiled, and TCRdb retains in-frame clones only, with some absent. The data show 150,000 to 200,000 clones, with 91% seen just once and more than 0.9% held by the top ten. The receptor was derived from an adult who received the AZD1222 COVID-19 vaccine. Sequencing used peripheral blood, obtained 28 days after the second AZD1222 dose.

In nucleotides, the CDR3 is TGTGCCAGCGGTTTTACATCGAACACTGAAGCTTTCTTT. Its protein product is CASGFTSNTEAFF. The chain has TRBV27 and TRBJ1-1, with D unresolved. The length of the CDR3 is 13 residues. Germline V gene sequence: CDR1 MNHEY, CDR2 SMNVEV (reference sequence).